The sequence of this TCR beta chain was determined in a study of cytomegalovirus exposure and HLA in healthy donors (dated by TCRdb to 2017 to 2019). For context, the study as a whole: In an earlier analysis of 450 to 750 of the donors, 276 Gb of sequence data and some 120 million unique TCR beta sequences from about 179 million T cells were reported. About 310 gigabases of sequencing data and approximately 84 million unique TCR sequences were included in an early release covering 550 to 800 HLA-typed donors. Among the roughly 390 genotyped donors, 75% to 90% belonged to the genetic ancestry cluster associated with self-reported Caucasian donors. The aim of the study was to test whether cataloging public T cell receptors could identify signatures of past pathogen exposure. The study profiled the T cell repertoires of 500 to 800 subjects by immunosequencing and related them to cytomegalovirus serostatus. Along with the 666-subject first cohort, a separate validation cohort of over a hundred different subjects was used. To predict cytomegalovirus infection status, the study brought together high-throughput TCR immunosequencing, statistical association of individual TCRs with disease status, and machine learning. In a later analysis, previously published TCR beta repertoires from fewer than 750 donors were re-analyzed and high-resolution HLA genotyping was added so that TCR occurrence patterns could be studied. Rather than using new phenotypic data, the later analysis identified candidate immune exposures from TCR beta sequences and from how often those sequences occurred across donors. An earlier analysis of roughly 600 of the donors used high-throughput TCR beta sequencing to judge whether each TCR beta V gene segment behaved as functional or pseudogenic. Donor age, sex, ethnicity and CMV serostatus were compiled together with the repertoire data. In a later genetic analysis, genome-wide SNP genotypes for about 55% of the roughly 700 donors were used, and that subset was treated as a discovery cohort. All discovery cohort repertoires had been generated using a single sequencing platform. Both class I and class II loci were covered by HLA typing, at four-digit resolution. Typing coverage varied by locus: about 620-640 donors for A, B, C, DRB1 and DQB1; roughly 520 for DQA1; approximately 570 for DPA1; approximately 450 for DPB1. Because of strong linkage in the cohort, a few DR-DQ haplotypes were treated as single units for association and clustering. Among around 400 genotyped donors of the cohort, an average of around 240,000 unique TCR beta nucleotide sequences were sequenced per donor, roughly 20% of them non-productive. Overall results and qualifications from the work: In a later analysis, the rate of TCR association differed among HLA loci, with DRB1 alleles having the most associated TCRs and HLA-C alleles having the fewest. Only TCR beta chains were sequenced in this cohort, and the absence of alpha or paired-chain data limited detectable features. When HLA alleles, especially DR and DQ, strongly co-occurred, attributing TCR associations to individual alleles was difficult. In vitro tests confirmed that a few of the cytomegalovirus-associated TCR beta chains recognize cytomegalovirus antigens. CMV serostatus was the only immune exposure information available for the cohort. A later analysis associated about 17,000 TCR beta sequences with specific HLA alleles at a false discovery rate of 0.05. The authors suggested that the approach could potentially be generalized to other disease states and immunological phenotypes. In a later genetic analysis, a missense DCLRE1C variant was associated with V-gene and J-gene trimming of TCR beta chains, and the association was replicated in an independent cohort. Compared with the 666-donor mean, donors in an Asian-associated ancestry cluster had fewer N-insertions in productive TCRs, according to a later genetic analysis. The earlier analysis of fewer than 750 of the donors excluded fewer than 20 rarely observed V segments, including chromosome 9 orphons, because counts were too low. Presence/absence analyses assumed roughly uniform sequencing depth across donors, an assumption that may not hold. A further reported finding was that TCR beta sequences accurately predicted the HLA-A and HLA-B alleles for most subjects in the first cohort. While some public TCRs were present in many individuals, most TCR sequences turned up only very rarely across donors. Because HLA typing was unavailable for some donors at each locus, only the typed subset was used in association tests. In an earlier analysis of around 600 of the donors, most TCR beta V segments were observed in productive rearrangements about 87% or about 30% of the time, broadly matching IMGT annotations. In both the original and validation cohorts, the classifier was reported to diagnose cytomegalovirus status with high specificity and sensitivity. A cluster of highly shared sequence variants was judged likely to represent a technical artifact of the sequencing pipeline. The 87-base-pair reads could not distinguish some IMGT-functional V segments, including TRBV6-2 and TRBV6-3, so those segments were excluded. Most CMV-associated TCR beta chains appeared to be HLA-restricted in a later analysis, and the HLA associations seemed to be driven largely by CMV exposure. A total of 150 to 200 TCR beta chains were listed by the study as associated with cytomegalovirus. A later analysis found that HLA-associated TCR beta chains were more clonally expanded and had lower generation probabilities than equally common non-associated chains. Linkage disequilibrium might explain the correlated functional status among segregating V segments, but an unknown experimental factor could not be ruled out. Several of the top co-occurrence clusters appeared to be linked to parvovirus B19, influenza, CMV and Epstein-Barr virus, according to a later analysis.

In total, roughly 710 healthy bone marrow donors made up the cohort. All cohort members were sampled while nominally healthy, although unrecorded immune exposures were likely present. The donor tested CMV seronegative and was one of the 352 seronegative cohort members. Each donor provided a peripheral blood sample, and peripheral blood mononuclear cells were used for TCR beta sequencing. The Qiagen DNeasy Blood Extraction Kit was used to extract genomic DNA from the blood cell samples. On this clone itself: Its specific antigen is unknown. No base quality values were provided; no much bigger clone lies one nucleotide off.

Libraries came from the immunoSEQ multiplex PCR assay. For the multiplex PCR, a mixture combining 60 forward primers for TCR Vbeta segments and 13 reverse primers for TCR Jbeta segments was used. Amplification of the CDR3 region of rearranged TCR beta genes was performed with a multiplex PCR assay on genomic DNA. Amplified TCR beta libraries were sequenced as 87-base-pair reads on the Illumina HiSeq System. The authors' analysis ran thus. Across the roughly 670 repertoires, a later analysis counted approximately 75 million unique TCR beta chains, roughly 11 million of which were shared by at least two donors. Raw reads were error-corrected and collapsed into unique sequences with a nearest-neighbor algorithm that merged closely related sequences to remove PCR and sequencing errors. Alignment of CDR3 sequences to IMGT reference sequences was used to assign V, D and J gene segments. For a sequence to be retained, a match of at least six nucleotides to both a V gene segment and a J gene segment was required. A rearrangement was called productive if the CDR3 had no stop codons and remained in frame with V and J, and every other rearrangement was called non-productive. CDR3 was defined by IMGT convention, running from the second conserved V-encoded cysteine to the conserved J-encoded phenylalanine. The earlier analysis of fewer than 700 of the donors excluded sequences that lacked an unambiguous match to a single V gene segment. In an earlier analysis of roughly 500 of the donors, V segments were called functional above 56.7% productive rearrangements and were called segregating when the between-donor standard deviation exceeded 5%. A statistical classification framework was built for diagnosing cytomegalovirus status from the catalog of TCR beta chain sequences. V and J gene assignment, in a later analysis, came from comparing TCR nucleotide sequences with IMGT/GENE-DB human TR gene sequences. Using the TCRdist pipeline, a later analysis assigned CDR3 sequences along with most-parsimonious VDJ recombination scenarios. In a later analysis, each TCR beta chain was defined by its CDR3 amino acid sequence together with its V-gene family, and reads without a unique V-gene family were excluded. In a later analysis, approximately 640 highly shared, low-generation-probability nucleotide sequences were removed to address suspected cross-contamination and a sequencing artifact. For each public chain, a later analysis derived a clonal expansion index from normalized ranks of inferred template counts within each repertoire. In a later analysis, generation probabilities were computed with a VDJ recombination model fitted to out-of-frame rearrangements, and the resulting probabilities were checked against IGoR. In a later analysis, TCR-TCR, TCR-HLA and TCR-CMV co-occurrence was scored with hypergeometric tests, and a repertoire-size bias correction was applied to TCR pairs. In a later analysis, false discovery rates were estimated by permuting HLA or CMV assignments 20 times. In a later analysis, co-occurring TCRs were grouped using DBSCAN, and TCRdist sequence similarity was added for clustering within HLA-allele-positive subsets. For co-occurrence clustering, repertoires with fewer than 30,000 or more than 120,000 public chains were excluded, along with 5 or 6 repertoires with anomalous nucleotide sharing. Here the immuneACCESS table is served through TCRdb, limited to in-frame sequences with V and J called. Missing clones are a known gap in these copies; in checked studies unresolved V genes cover under half, and the rest lacks a known reason. That table gives V, J and clone size, and the DNA gave D and trimming. Recorded for this sample are 130,000 or so clones; roughly three fifths of them occurred a single time. 1.5% of the sample goes to the ten largest clones.

The germline V gene encodes CDR1 MDHEN and CDR2 SYDVKM. Including the terminal cysteine and phenylalanine, the CDR3 comprises 15 residues. Only CDR3 DNA is held: 45 bases, read in frame from base 1. V lost 6 bases and J lost 6 bases, and the count of bases not matched to a germline gene is 9. This TCR was recovered from a man between 18 and 35 years old in good health and CMV-seronegative. The rearrangement combines TRBV28 with TRBJ2-7; 12 bases in the junction line up with TRBD1. The sequencing input was PBMCs. The CDR3 in this case is CASSNWGQGAFEQYF. Here is the DNA: TGTGCCAGCAGCAATTGGGGACAGGGGGCGTTCGAGCAGTACTTC.